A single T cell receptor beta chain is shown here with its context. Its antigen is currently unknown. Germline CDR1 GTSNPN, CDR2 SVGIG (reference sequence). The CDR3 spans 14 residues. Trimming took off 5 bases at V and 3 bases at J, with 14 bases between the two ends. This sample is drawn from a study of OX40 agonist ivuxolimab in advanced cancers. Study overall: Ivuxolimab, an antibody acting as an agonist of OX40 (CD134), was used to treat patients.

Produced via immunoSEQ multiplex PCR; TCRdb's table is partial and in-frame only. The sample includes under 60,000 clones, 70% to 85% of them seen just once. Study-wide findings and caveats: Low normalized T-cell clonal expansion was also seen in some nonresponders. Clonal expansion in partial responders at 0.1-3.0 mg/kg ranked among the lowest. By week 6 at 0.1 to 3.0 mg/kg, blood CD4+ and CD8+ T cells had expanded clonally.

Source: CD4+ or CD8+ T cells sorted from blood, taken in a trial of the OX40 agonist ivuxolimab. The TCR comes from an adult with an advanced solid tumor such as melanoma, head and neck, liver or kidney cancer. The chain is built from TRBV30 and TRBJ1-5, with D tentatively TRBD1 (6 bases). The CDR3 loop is CAWGRGGFNQPQHF. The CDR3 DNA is TGTGCCTGGGGCCGGGGGGGCTTCAATCAGCCCCAGCATTTT. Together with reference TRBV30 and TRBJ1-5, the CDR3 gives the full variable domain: SQTIHQWPATLVQPVGSPLSLECTVEGTSNPNLYWYRQAAGRGLQLLFYSVGIGQISSEVPQNLSASRPQDRQFILSSKKLLLSDSGFYLCAWGRGGFNQPQHFGDGTRLSIL.